The clone carrying this T cell receptor beta chain was observed at least ten times. The antigen remains undetermined. The data derive from a study of T cells in Graves' hyperthyroidism and ophthalmopathy. Background on the study: Peripheral blood collection took place at initial diagnosis, before any treatment. Regarding the study as a whole: Ophthalmopathy cases were set apart from stable hyperthyroidism by a 13 V-J model.

On the basis of clinical symptoms, serum thyroxine and TRAb, thyroid ultrasound and orbital computed tomography, diagnoses were made. Fresh 10 ml peripheral blood yielded PBMCs. The CDR3 spans 10 residues. Trimming stripped 6 bases from V and 4 bases from J, with 4 bases between. CDR1 MNHNS and CDR2 SASEGT come from the germline V gene. Using RNA transcripts as the source, TCR beta CDR3 regions were amplified. Initially, a first-round RT-PCR of the TCR CDR3 employed the HTBI primer set. TCRdb reanalysed the multiplex PCR reads using MiXCR and keeps one entry per CDR3 protein. Of some 500,000 distinct CDR3 sequences in the sample, about an eighth were seen once.

The V and J genes are TRBV6-1 and TRBJ2-7; D remains ambiguous. The clonotype originates from a woman aged 18-29 years with Graves' hyperthyroidism. The specimen was blood. CDR3 residues: CASSEYEQYV. The CDR3 bases are TGTGCCAGCAGCGAGTACGAGCAGTACGTC.